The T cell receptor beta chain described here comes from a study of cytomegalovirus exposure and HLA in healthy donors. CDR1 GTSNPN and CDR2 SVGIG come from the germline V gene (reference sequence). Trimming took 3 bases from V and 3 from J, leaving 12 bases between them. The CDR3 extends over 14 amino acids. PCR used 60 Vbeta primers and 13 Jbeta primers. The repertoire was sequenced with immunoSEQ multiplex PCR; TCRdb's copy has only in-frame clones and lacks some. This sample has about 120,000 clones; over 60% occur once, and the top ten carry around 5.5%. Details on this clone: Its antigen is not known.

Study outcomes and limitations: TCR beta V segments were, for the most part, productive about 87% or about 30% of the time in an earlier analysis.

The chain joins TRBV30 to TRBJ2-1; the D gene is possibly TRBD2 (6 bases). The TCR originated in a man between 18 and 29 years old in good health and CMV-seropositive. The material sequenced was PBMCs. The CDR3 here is CAWRTSCCYNEQFF. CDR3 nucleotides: TGTGCCTGGAGGACTAGTTGTTGCTACAATGAGCAGTTCTTC. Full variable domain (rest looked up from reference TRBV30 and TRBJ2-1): SQTIHQWPATLVQPVGSPLSLECTVEGTSNPNLYWYRQAAGRGLQLLFYSVGIGQISSEVPQNLSASRPQDRQFILSSKKLLLSDSGFYLCAWRTSCCYNEQFFGPGTRLTVL.